The rows below give T cell receptor beta chains drawn from one sample of a study of T-cell memory formation after mild COVID-19. TCRdb re-derived calls from the 5' RACE reads in MiXCR, one entry per CDR3 protein. Of hundreds of thousands of distinct CDR3 sequences detected, roughly 25% appear once; the ten largest clones hold around 12%. The sample comprised PBMCs or a T cell subset sorted from them (not recorded which). The receptor source for this set is an adult woman who had mild COVID-19 (a few samples of this study predate the infection). Cell type and time point are not known. Both conserved end residues are part of each CDR3. Fields, in order: D gene, J gene, CDR3 length, V gene, clone size, CDR3 protein, CDR3 DNA. The D gene is left open where the match is weak. Rows may omit the clone size; those that give it use once, few, many or a size class.

TRBD2,TRBJ2-1,13,TRBV20-1,few,CSAPGLGFAEQFF,TGCAGTGCCCCGGGACTAGGGTTCGCTGAGCAGTTCTTC
TRBD1,TRBJ1-2,15,TRBV7-2,-,CASSLAPGQNYGYTF,TGTGCCAGCAGCTTAGCCCCGGGACAGAACTATGGCTACACCTTC
-,TRBJ2-4,16,TRBV27,many,CASSLYSGQAKNIQYF,TGTGCCAGCAGTTTATACAGCGGGCAAGCCAAAAACATTCAGTACTTC
TRBD1,TRBJ2-1,12,TRBV12-3/TRBV12-4,once,CASSPTGGGGFF,TGTGCCAGCAGTCCAACAGGGGGCGGAGGGTTCTTC
-,TRBJ1-1,14,TRBV12-3/TRBV12-4,-,CASTVGLGNTEAFF,TGTGCCAGCACCGTAGGGTTGGGGAACACTGAAGCTTTCTTT
TRBD1,TRBJ2-3,12,TRBV6-1,-,CATGQATDTQYF,TGTGCCACAGGACAGGCGACAGATACGCAGTATTTT
TRBD1,TRBJ1-1,13,TRBV29-1,few,CSAAPGGNTEAFF,TGCAGCGCGGCCCCAGGGGGGAACACTGAAGCTTTCTTT
TRBD2,TRBJ2-1,15,TRBV11-3,few,CASSLALGASGSRFF,TGTGCCAGCAGCTTAGCCCTAGGGGCTAGCGGGAGTCGGTTCTTC
-,TRBJ1-1,12,TRBV11-1,-,CASEGLGTEAFF,TGTGCCAGCGAAGGATTGGGGACTGAAGCTTTCTTT
TRBD2,TRBJ2-1,13,TRBV6-2/TRBV6-3,-,CASSASGVNEQFF,TGTGCCAGCAGTGCTAGCGGGGTTAATGAGCAGTTCTTC
TRBD1,TRBJ2-7,14,TRBV12-3/TRBV12-4,-,CASMLGQGAPEQYF,TGTGCCAGCATGCTCGGACAGGGGGCGCCCGAGCAGTACTTC
-,TRBJ1-2,12,TRBV4-1,few,CASSQGSPGYTF,TGCGCCAGCAGCCAGGGGAGTCCGGGCTACACCTTC
TRBD2,TRBJ2-3,18,TRBV15,-,CATSRAPLAGASTDTQYF,TGTGCCACCAGCAGAGCACCACTAGCGGGAGCAAGCACAGATACGCAGTATTTT
TRBD1,TRBJ2-1,15,TRBV12-3/TRBV12-4,-,CASSPRTGGHDEQFF,TGTGCCAGCAGTCCCAGGACAGGGGGTCACGATGAGCAGTTCTTC
-,TRBJ1-2,14,TRBV5-1,-,CASSLLLGDYGYTF,TGCGCCAGCAGCTTGTTGCTAGGGGACTATGGCTACACCTTC
-,TRBJ2-7,15,TRBV25-1,-,CASSGSPWGAYDQYF,TGTGCCAGCAGTGGATCCCCGTGGGGGGCCTACGATCAGTACTTC
-,TRBJ2-3,17,TRBV6-5,few,CASSFTGIGAGTDTQYF,TGTGCCAGCAGTTTTACAGGGATCGGGGCGGGCACAGATACGCAGTATTTT
TRBD2,TRBJ2-1,15,TRBV7-7,many,CASSPLSGGDNEQFF,TGTGCCAGCAGCCCCCTTAGCGGGGGGGACAATGAGCAGTTCTTC
-,TRBJ1-3,13,TRBV7-8,-,CASSLEARNTIYF,TGTGCCAGCAGCTTAGAGGCCCGGAACACCATATATTTT
-,TRBJ2-6,15,TRBV7-2,few,CASSRQESGANVLTF,TGTGCCAGCAGCCGTCAGGAATCTGGGGCCAACGTCCTGACTTTC
TRBD1,TRBJ2-3,17,TRBV3-1,few,CASSQDATGIRRDTQYF,TGTGCCAGCAGCCAAGATGCGACAGGGATCAGGAGAGATACGCAGTATTTT
TRBD1,TRBJ1-2,14,TRBV6-1,-,CASSETGRGHGYTF,TGTGCCAGCAGTGAAACAGGCAGGGGGCATGGCTACACCTTC